What follows are 16 T cell receptor beta chains derived from one specimen sequenced in a study of T cells in Graves' hyperthyroidism and ophthalmopathy. Using RNA transcripts as the source, TCR beta CDR3 regions were amplified. First-round RT-PCR with HTBI primers amplified the TCR CDR3 region. In TCRdb, the multiplex PCR reads were re-called with MiXCR into one record per CDR3 protein. Of about 350,000 distinct CDR3 sequences in the sample, approximately 18% were seen once. The specimen sequenced was blood. The receptors originated from a woman aged 25 to 39 with Graves' hyperthyroidism that later progressed to Graves' ophthalmopathy.

V and J are TRBV29-1 and TRBJ1-2, with D possibly TRBD1 on 5 matching bases. The V end lost 4 bases, the J end lost 3 bases, and 9 bases lay between the germline ends. CDR1 and CDR2 (germline): SQVTM, ANQGSEA. This CDR3 is 12 amino acids long. Written as DNA, the CDR3 is TGCAGCGTTGTTAGAGGGGACTATGGCTACACCTTC. This gives the protein CSVVRGDYGYTF.

This clonotype was observed many times. V usage is TRBV20-1 and J usage is TRBJ2-5, with TRBD2 as a possible D gene (6 bases). The V gene's germline CDR1 is DFQATT and CDR2 SNEGSKA (reference sequence). This CDR3 spans 14 amino acids. V shed 6 bases and J shed 5 bases, with 19 bases lying between them. CDR3: CSARRGFSSETQYF. The CDR3 DNA follows: TGCAGTGCGCGGAGGGGATTCTCAAGTGAGACCCAGTACTTC.

In this sample, this clonotype turned up many times. This chain joins TRBV5-1 and TRBJ2-7; the D gene is possibly TRBD1 (5 bases). V was trimmed by 7 bases and J by 5 bases, leaving 19 bases between them. The CDR3 is 14 residues long. Germline assignment: CDR1 SGHRS and CDR2 YFSETQ. The CDR3 DNA is TGCGCCAGCGGGCAGGGTTTCGGCGAGGACGAGCAGTACTTC. It yields the protein CASGQGFGEDEQYF.

V is TRBV27 and J is TRBJ1-5; no clear D. The CDR3 totals 13 residues. The V end was cut by 0 bases, the J end by 5 bases, with 5 bases between. The germline gives CDR1 MNHEY, CDR2 SMNVEV (reference sequence). CDR3 sequence (DNA): TGTGCCAGCAGTTTATCCCTCGATCAGCCCCAGCATTTT. Its protein product is CASSLSLDQPQHF.

A few counts support this clonotype. The chain combines TRBV6-1 with TRBJ2-2; possible D gene TRBD2, 5 bases. Trimming took off 7 bases at V and 6 bases at J, with 15 bases between the two ends. CDR1 is MNHNS, CDR2 SASEGT, per germline. The CDR3 covers 14 residues. The CDR3 coding sequence is TGTGCCAGCAAGAGGGATCCCTTATCCGGGGAGCTGTTTTTT. This codes for CASKRDPLSGELFF.

As concerns this clonotype: A much larger clone differs by one base, so this may be a read error. CDR3 nucleotide sequence: TGCAGCGTTGAACGTGCAGTGAGGACCGGGGAGCTGTTTTTT. This codes for CSVERAVRTGELFF. J is TRBJ2-2 and V is TRBV29-1; no definite D call. Trimming pared 2 bases from V and 5 bases from J, leaving 12 bases between. The CDR3 totals 14 residues. Germline CDR1 is SQVTM and CDR2 is ANQGSEA.

The chain uses TRBV12-3 or TRBV12-4 and TRBJ1-2; weak D call: TRBD1 (6 bases). Trimming shortened V by 7 bases and J by 2 bases, and 17 bases separated the two germline ends. The CDR3 totals 15 residues. The CDR3 bases are TGTGCCAGCACTATAGCGGGGGCGCGAAACTATGGCTACACCTTC. It yields the protein CASTIAGARNYGYTF.

This clonotype was detected ten times or more. J is TRBJ2-3 and V is TRBV12-3 or TRBV12-4, with D perhaps being TRBD1 or TRBD2 (5 bases each). The CDR3 length is 12 residues. V was cut by 6 bases and J by 6 bases, with 10 bases left in between. The CDR3 DNA is TGTGCCAGCAGGGGGGTCGTGGATACGCAGTATTTT. This sequence encodes CASRGVVDTQYF.

The V and J genes are TRBV9 and TRBJ2-5; 9 bases are shared with TRBD2. With V trimmed by 2 bases and J by 5 bases, 13 bases remained unmatched. The V gene's germline CDR1 is SGDLS and CDR2 YYNGEE. The CDR3 runs 17 residues. The CDR3 sequence is CASSVGNSGSAWETQYF. In DNA, the CDR3 is TGTGCCAGCAGCGTTGGGAATAGCGGGAGTGCGTGGGAGACCCAGTACTTC.

Worth noting for this clonotype: This sequence may be a read error, since a much larger clone differs from it by one base. Lacking the conserved final phenylalanine or tryptophan, this CDR3 likely reflects a read error. J is TRBJ2-7 and V is TRBV11-2, with D maybe TRBD1 (5 bases). CDR1 and CDR2 from the germline V gene are SGHAT and FQNNGV. Deletions cut 5 bases from V and 0 bases from J, with 26 bases between. The CDR3 is made up of 19 amino acids. In DNA, the CDR3 is TGTGCCAGCAGCCACCCTATTGGGGCATACGAACTGAGCTCCTACGAGCAGTACCTC. Its protein product is CASSHPIGAYELSSYEQYL.

This clonotype was counted ten times or more. The chain uses TRBV5-1 and TRBJ2-7, with a tentative D call TRBD2 (6 bases). The CDR3 has 14 amino acids. V was clipped by 4 bases and J by 6 bases, with 17 bases between them. Per the germline V gene, CDR1 is SGHRS and CDR2 is YFSETQ. The CDR3 here is CASSKGGAGSEQYF. The CDR3, as DNA: TGCGCCAGCAGCAAAGGAGGGGCGGGTAGCGAGCAGTACTTC.

In its sample, this clonotype was seen many times. The V and J genes are TRBV10-3 and TRBJ2-1, with 8 bases lining up with TRBD2. Germline-derived CDR1 and CDR2 are ENHRY and SYGVKD. V was clipped by 2 bases and J by 4 bases; unmatched bases: 4. This CDR3 is 15 amino acids long. The CDR3 DNA reads TGTGCCATCAGTGAGCCACAGCGGGGGTACAATGAGCAGTTCTTC. As protein: CAISEPQRGYNEQFF.

On this clonotype: A read error is possible here, since a much larger clone lies one base away. The V call is TRBV2, the J call TRBJ2-1; no reliable D call. The CDR3 sequence is 13 residues long. Germline V gene lookup returns CDR1 SNHLY and CDR2 FYNNEI. CDR3 DNA: TGTGCCAGCAGCCCTACGGCAGTGAATGAGCTGTTCTTC. Its translation: CASSPTAVNELFF.

V gene TRBV11-2 combines with J gene TRBJ2-5; 9 bases map to TRBD2. V lost 5 bases, J lost 5 bases, and 12 bases stayed unmatched. Germline-derived CDR1 and CDR2 are SGHAT and FQNNGV. The CDR3 is 16 residues long. The CDR3 reads CASSPRRLAGRETQYF. The CDR3 DNA follows: TGTGCCAGCAGCCCCAGGCGGCTAGCGGGACGGGAGACCCAGTACTTC.

This clonotype was seen many times. The chain recombines TRBV9 with TRBJ2-7, with D perhaps matching TRBD2 (6 bases). V was cut by 1 base and J by 3 bases, with 14 bases left in between. This CDR3 is 15 amino acids long. Germline V gene data show CDR1 as SGDLS and CDR2 as YYNGEE. In DNA form, the CDR3 reads TGTGCCAGCAGCGTAACACTAGCACCAGTCTACGAGCAGTACTTC. This encodes CASSVTLAPVYEQYF.

The chain employs TRBV29-1 and TRBJ2-3, with a weak D call TRBD2 (5 bases). Germline V gene data show CDR1 as SQVTM and CDR2 as ANQGSEA. The CDR3 extends over 13 amino acids. Deletions cut 2 bases from V and 2 bases from J, with 8 bases between. The CDR3 loop reads CSVETSATDTQYF. The CDR3 coding sequence is TGCAGCGTTGAAACTAGTGCCACAGATACGCAGTATTTT.